The clone carrying this T cell receptor beta chain was observed once. Germline-derived CDR1 and CDR2 are MNHEY and SVGAGI. CDR3 size: 14 residues. V was trimmed by 8 bases and J by 1 base, leaving 15 bases between them. Clones were read by immunoSEQ multiplex PCR, and TCRdb kept only the in-frame ones, dropping some. The data show approximately 580,000 clones, with 78% seen just once and 0.013% held by the top ten. The sample is drawn from a study of shared T cell receptors in the human thymus. The same data also went into a second study, on human thymus T cells.

The receptor's source is a boy younger than two with a congenital heart defect. J is TRBJ2-7 and V is TRBV6-5; D unclear. Sequencing was carried out using thymocytes. As DNA, the CDR3 is TGTGCCAGCGCCAGGCTTTTCGGATCCTACGAGCAGTACTTC. It specifies CASARLFGSYEQYF.